One and the same sample provided the 21 T cell receptor beta chains below, sequenced in a study of blood T cell repertoires in COVID-19 (TCRdb year 2020). Libraries were constructed by the immunoSEQ multiplex PCR assay. Here the immuneACCESS table is served through TCRdb, limited to in-frame sequences with V and J called. Missing clones are a known gap in these copies; in checked studies unresolved V genes cover under half, and the rest lacks a known reason. A total of roughly 150,000 clones appear in this sample, roughly 82% of them only once. The ten largest clones represent 9.8% of the sample. Sequencing was done on a sample of peripheral blood. Receptors originate from a woman between 45 and 65 years old with acute or convalescent COVID-19.

This rearrangement joins TRBV28 to TRBJ1-5; D unresolved. Germline-derived CDR1 and CDR2 are MDHEN and SYDVKM. Trimming pared 4 bases from V and 5 bases from J, leaving 12 bases between. The CDR3 has 14 amino acids. The CDR3 sequence: CASSSLTPDQPQHF. In DNA, the CDR3 is TGTGCCAGCAGTTCTCTTACCCCAGATCAGCCCCAGCATTTT.

This clone occurred a few times. The V and J genes are TRBV7-2 and TRBJ1-4; D is uncertain. This CDR3 spans 15 amino acids. Germline V gene lookup returns CDR1 SGHTA and CDR2 FQGNSA. Between the trimmed V and J ends, which lost 1 base and 7 bases, there was a span of 13 bases. The CDR3 sequence: CASSLDRLGSEKLFF. CDR3 DNA sequence: TGTGCCAGCAGCTTAGATCGTTTGGGGAGTGAAAAACTGTTTTTT.

The J gene is TRBJ1-2, the V gene TRBV2, with 11 bases matching TRBD1. This CDR3 is 14 amino acids long. Unmatched junction bases numbered 0, after V lost 3 bases and J lost 3 bases. Per germline, CDR1 SNHLY and CDR2 FYNNEI. Written as DNA, the CDR3 is TGTGCCAGCAGTGAGGACAGGGGGCACTATGGCTACACCTTC. Translated, it gives CASSEDRGHYGYTF.

This chain joins TRBV6-2 or TRBV6-3 and TRBJ1-6, with D unclear. CDR1 is MNHEY and CDR2 is SVGEGT in the germline V gene. Trimming stripped 6 bases from V and 13 bases from J, with 16 bases between. There are 13 residues in the CDR3. The chain's CDR3 is CASSLEEAYPLHF. The DNA for the CDR3 is TGTGCCAGCAGCCTTGAGGAAGCGTACCCCCTCCACTTT.

This clone was observed a handful of times. The rearrangement joins TRBV7-3 to TRBJ2-1, with 11 bases identical to TRBD2. V shed 2 bases, J shed 3 bases, and the junction held 3 bases outside the gene matches. Per the germline V gene, CDR1 is SGHTA and CDR2 is FQGTGA. This CDR3 comprises 16 residues. CDR3 loop: CASSLASGGLYNEQFF. CDR3 nucleotide sequence: TGTGCCAGCAGCTTAGCTAGCGGGGGGCTCTACAATGAGCAGTTCTTC.

The chain uses TRBV3-1 (or the pseudogene TRBV3-2) and TRBJ1-2; D gene uncertain. Germline V gene lookup returns CDR1 LGHDT and CDR2 YNNKEL (reference sequence). Trimming cost V 2 bases and J 1 base, with 8 bases left between them. The CDR3 loop spans 14 amino acids. The CDR3 DNA reads TGTGCCAGCAGCCAACGACGGGGTAACTATGGCTACACCTTC. This codes for CASSQRRGNYGYTF.

The V call is TRBV12-3 or TRBV12-4, the J call TRBJ1-5, with D perhaps TRBD1 (5 bases). V was shortened by 4 bases and J by 11 bases, with 12 bases between the two germline ends. This CDR3 is built from 12 residues. CDR3 bases: TGTGCCAGCAGTTCAGGGTACGCGGCCCAGCATTTT. Translation gives CASSSGYAAQHF.

This chain uses TRBV9 with TRBJ2-5; TRBD2 agrees at 11 bases. V dropped 4 bases and J dropped 4; count of bases not matched to a gene: 6. This CDR3 region has 15 residues. Per germline, CDR1 SGDLS and CDR2 YYNGEE. CDR3 bases: TGTGCCAGCAGCATTAGCGGGGGGGCGGGAGAGACCCAGTACTTC. Protein: CASSISGGAGETQYF. Full variable domain (remainder filled in from reference TRBV9 and TRBJ2-5): DSGVTQTPKHLITATGQRVTLRCSPRSGDLSVYWYQQSLDQGLQFLIQYYNGEERAKGNILERFSAQQFPDLHSELNLSSLELGDSALYFCASSISGGAGETQYFGPGTRLLVL.

For the CDR3, the DNA is TGTGCCAGCAGTCCCCCGGGGGTAGAGACCCAGTACTTC. It specifies CASSPPGVETQYF. The genes are TRBV12-3 or TRBV12-4 and TRBJ2-5, with D perhaps matching TRBD2 (6 bases). This CDR3 spans 13 amino acids. Trimming cost V 5 bases and J 4 bases, with 11 bases left between them.

The chain has TRBV7-2 and TRBJ2-7, with 7 bases lining up with TRBD1. After removal of 5 bases from V and 5 bases from J, the junction contained 9 bases not matched to a gene. CDR1 and CDR2 (germline): SGHTA, FQGNSA. The CDR3 loop spans 14 amino acids. CDR3 bases: TGTGCCAGCAGCACCTCGACAGGGTCCCACGAGCAGTACTTC. Protein sequence: CASSTSTGSHEQYF.

The genes are TRBV11-2 and TRBJ2-7, with D possibly matching TRBD1 (7 bases). V lost 5 bases, J lost 7 bases, and 18 bases lay in between. Germline V gene sequence: CDR1 SGHAT, CDR2 FQNNGV. This CDR3 is built from 14 residues. The CDR3 is CASSPGQPGGEQYF. In DNA form, the CDR3 reads TGTGCCAGCAGCCCGGGACAGCCCGGGGGTGAGCAGTACTTC.

The chain has TRBV6-5 and TRBJ1-5; 10 bases agree with TRBD1. The CDR3 is 14 amino acids. Germline CDR1 and CDR2: MNHEY and SVGAGI. The V and J ends lost 4 bases and 6 bases, in that order; junction bases with no gene match: 3. The CDR3 spells CASSSGTGVQPQHF. For the CDR3, the DNA is TGTGCCAGCAGTTCGGGGACAGGGGTTCAGCCCCAGCATTTT.

The rearrangement links TRBV14 to TRBJ2-3, with 14 bases fitting TRBD2. Germline loops: CDR1 SGHDN, CDR2 FVKESK. The CDR3 covers 19 residues. J gave up 0 bases and V 3 bases, and 8 bases lay outside the gene matches. The CDR3 nucleotides are TGTGCCAGCAGCCAGAGACTGGGACTAGCGGGAGAAAGCACAGATACGCAGTATTTT. Residues: CASSQRLGLAGESTDTQYF.

This rearrangement joins TRBV5-4 to TRBJ2-6; 9 positions agree with TRBD1. Germline CDR1 is SGHNT and CDR2 is YYREEE (reference sequence). V lost 3 bases and J lost 0; bases outside the gene matches: 4. The CDR3 is made up of 17 amino acids. CDR3 sequence: CASSYGQGTSGANVLTF. The CDR3 DNA reads TGTGCCAGCAGCTACGGACAGGGGACCTCTGGGGCCAACGTCCTGACTTTC.

The CDR3 nucleotides are TGTGCCAGCAGCCTCGGGACTAGGCAAGAGACCCAGTACTTC. This gives the protein CASSLGTRQETQYF. The rearrangement links TRBV7-8 to TRBJ2-5, with TRBD2 identical over 8 bases. This CDR3 has 14 amino acids. Germline V CDR1 and CDR2: SGHVS, FQNEAQ. Trimming cost V 5 bases and J 2 bases; bases outside gene matches: 4.

The chain joins TRBV6-6 to TRBJ1-1, with D possibly TRBD1 on 5 matching bases. The CDR3 is made up of 14 amino acids. Looked up from germline, CDR1 is MNHNY and CDR2 is SVGAGI (reference sequence). Trimming pared 3 bases from V and 8 bases from J, leaving 16 bases between. In DNA, the CDR3 is TGTGCCAGCAGTTATGGAGGGGACCCACCCGAAGCTTTCTTT. This sequence encodes CASSYGGDPPEAFF.

The rearrangement uses TRBV6-2 or TRBV6-3 and TRBJ2-7; maybe TRBD1 (6 bases). The V end was cut by 6 bases, the J end by 2 bases, with 17 bases between. Germline V gene lookup returns CDR1 MNHEY and CDR2 SVGEGT. The CDR3 contains 15 residues. DNA of the CDR3: TGTGCCAGCAGCAGACTCAGGGGCCCTACCTACGAGCAGTACTTC. Its translation is CASSRLRGPTYEQYF.

The genes are TRBV5-6 and TRBJ2-4; 12 bases agree with TRBD1. The germline V gene has CDR1 SGHDT and CDR2 YYEEEE. J gave up 2 bases and V 0 bases, and 6 bases lay outside the gene matches. This CDR3 spans 18 amino acids. The CDR3 here is CASSLARDRGLTKNIQYF. CDR3 nucleotide sequence: TGTGCCAGCAGCTTGGCCCGGGACAGGGGGCTAACCAAAAACATTCAGTACTTC. Full variable domain (remainder filled in from reference TRBV5-6 and TRBJ2-4): DAGVTQSPTHLIKTRGQQVTLRCSPKSGHDTVSWYQQALGQGPQFIFQYYEEEERQRGNFPDRFSGHQFPNYSSELNVNALLLGDSALYLCASSLARDRGLTKNIQYFGAGTRLSVL.

The chain links TRBV19 to TRBJ2-5, with D possibly being TRBD2 (5 bases). CDR3 length equals 14 residues. Germline CDR1 is LNHDA and CDR2 is SQIVND (reference sequence). Trimming took 5 bases from V and 5 from J, leaving 15 bases between them. The CDR3 DNA sequence: TGTGCCAGTAGTTTGACGGGAACTAGGGAGACCCAGTACTTC. Translating gives CASSLTGTRETQYF.

CDR3 sequence: CASSPVGDGYTF. The CDR3 DNA sequence: TGTGCCAGCTCACCGGTAGGGGATGGCTACACCTTC. This chain joins TRBV18 and TRBJ1-2, with D possibly being TRBD1 (5 bases). Between the trimmed V and J ends, which lost 3 bases and 6 bases, there was a span of 8 bases. Germline-derived CDR1 and CDR2 are KGHSH and LQKENI. This CDR3 has 12 amino acids.

This sequence joins TRBV28 and TRBJ1-1; TRBD1 might be the D (6 bases). Germline values: CDR1 MDHEN, CDR2 SYDVKM. CDR3 length equals 15 residues. Trimming stripped 5 bases from V and 8 bases from J, with 21 bases between. In nucleotides, the CDR3 is TGTGCCAGCAGTCTCCCCCCAGCGCAGGGGACCGAAGCTTTCTTT. Protein product: CASSLPPAQGTEAFF.